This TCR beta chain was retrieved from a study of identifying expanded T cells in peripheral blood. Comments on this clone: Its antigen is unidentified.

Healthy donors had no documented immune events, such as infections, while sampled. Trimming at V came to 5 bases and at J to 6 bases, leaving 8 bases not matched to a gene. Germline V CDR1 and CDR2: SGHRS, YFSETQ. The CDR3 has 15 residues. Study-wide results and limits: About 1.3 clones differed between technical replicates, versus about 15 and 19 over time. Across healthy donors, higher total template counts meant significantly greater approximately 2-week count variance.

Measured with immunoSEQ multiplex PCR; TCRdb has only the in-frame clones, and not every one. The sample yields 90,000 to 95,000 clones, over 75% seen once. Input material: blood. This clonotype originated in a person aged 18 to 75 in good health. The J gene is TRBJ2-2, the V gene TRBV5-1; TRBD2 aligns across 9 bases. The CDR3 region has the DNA TGCGCCAGCAGTATGTTAGCGGGAGAGTCCGGGGAGCTGTTTTTT. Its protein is CASSMLAGESGELFF.